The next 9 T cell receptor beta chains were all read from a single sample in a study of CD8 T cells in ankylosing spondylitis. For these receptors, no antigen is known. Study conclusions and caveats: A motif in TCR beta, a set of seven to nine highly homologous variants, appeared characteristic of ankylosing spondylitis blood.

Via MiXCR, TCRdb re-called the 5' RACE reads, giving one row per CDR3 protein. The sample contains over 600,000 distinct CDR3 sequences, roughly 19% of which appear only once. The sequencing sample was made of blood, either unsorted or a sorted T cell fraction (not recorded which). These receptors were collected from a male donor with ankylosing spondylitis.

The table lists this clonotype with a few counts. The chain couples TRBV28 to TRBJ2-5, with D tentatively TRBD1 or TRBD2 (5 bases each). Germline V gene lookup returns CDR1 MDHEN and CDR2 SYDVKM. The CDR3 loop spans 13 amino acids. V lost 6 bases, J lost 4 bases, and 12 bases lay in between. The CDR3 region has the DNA TGTGCCAGCAGGCTACATGGGGGAGAGACCCAGTACTTC. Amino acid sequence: CASRLHGGETQYF.

The CDR3 sequence: CASTSMGVGGQPQHF. The DNA for the CDR3 is TGTGCCAGCACCTCCATGGGAGTCGGAGGACAGCCCCAGCATTTT. V and J are TRBV6-2 or TRBV6-3 and TRBJ1-5; no clear D. The germline V gene encodes CDR1 MNHEY and CDR2 SVGEGT. V gave up 7 bases and J gave up 7 bases, with 20 bases separating them. The CDR3 contains 15 residues.

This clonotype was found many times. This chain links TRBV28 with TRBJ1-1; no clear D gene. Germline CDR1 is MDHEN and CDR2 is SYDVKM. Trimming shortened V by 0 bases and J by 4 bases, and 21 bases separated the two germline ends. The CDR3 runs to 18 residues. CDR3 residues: CASSLWGRLVAPGTEAFF. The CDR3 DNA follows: TGTGCCAGCAGTTTATGGGGCAGGCTCGTGGCCCCGGGCACTGAAGCTTTCTTT.

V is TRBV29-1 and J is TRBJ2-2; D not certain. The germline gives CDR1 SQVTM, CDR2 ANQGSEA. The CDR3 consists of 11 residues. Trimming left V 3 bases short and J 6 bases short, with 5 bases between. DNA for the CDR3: TGCAGCGTTGAGGGCGCCGGGGAGCTGTTTTTT. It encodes CSVEGAGELFF.

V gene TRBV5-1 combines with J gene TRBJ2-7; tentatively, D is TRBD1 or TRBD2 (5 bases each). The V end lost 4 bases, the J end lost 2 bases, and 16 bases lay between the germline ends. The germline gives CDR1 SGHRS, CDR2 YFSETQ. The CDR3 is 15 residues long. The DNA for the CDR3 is TGCGCCAGCAGCACCCCCCAGGGAGCGACCTACGAGCAGTACTTC. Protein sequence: CASSTPQGATYEQYF.

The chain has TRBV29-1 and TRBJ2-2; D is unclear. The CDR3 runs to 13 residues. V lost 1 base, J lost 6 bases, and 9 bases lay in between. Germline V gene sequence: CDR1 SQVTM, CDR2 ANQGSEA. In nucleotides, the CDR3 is TGCAGCGTTGAAGCGGTCGACGCCGGGGAGCTGTTTTTT. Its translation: CSVEAVDAGELFF.

The CDR3 DNA sequence: TGTGCCAGCAGTGAACGGGGGCTTTACACCGGGGAGCTGTTTTTT. It encodes CASSERGLYTGELFF. The rearrangement links TRBV2 to TRBJ2-2, with D possibly called TRBD1 or TRBD2 (6 bases each). This CDR3 is built from 15 residues. With 2 bases removed from V and 3 bases from J, the gap between germline ends came to 10 bases. In germline, CDR1 is SNHLY, CDR2 FYNNEI.

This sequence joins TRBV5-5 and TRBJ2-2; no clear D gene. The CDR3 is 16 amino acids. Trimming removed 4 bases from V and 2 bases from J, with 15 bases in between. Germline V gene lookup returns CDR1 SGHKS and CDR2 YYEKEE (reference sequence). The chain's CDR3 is CASSRNPNINTGELFF. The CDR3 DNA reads TGTGCCAGCAGCCGCAACCCGAATATAAACACCGGGGAGCTGTTTTTT.

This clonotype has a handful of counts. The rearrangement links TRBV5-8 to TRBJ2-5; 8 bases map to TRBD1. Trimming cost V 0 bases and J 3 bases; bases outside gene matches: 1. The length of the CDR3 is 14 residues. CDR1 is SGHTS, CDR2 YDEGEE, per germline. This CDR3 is CASSLGQGKETQYF. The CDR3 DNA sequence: TGTGCCAGCAGCTTGGGACAGGGGAAAGAGACCCAGTACTTC.